These 18 T cell receptor beta chains came from one sample sequenced in a study of cytomegalovirus exposure and HLA in healthy donors (dated by TCRdb to the late 2010s). Library preparation used the immunoSEQ multiplex PCR assay. The multiplex PCR relied on a mix of 60 forward primers for TCR Vbeta segments and 13 reverse primers for TCR Jbeta segments. Entries here come from immuneACCESS through TCRdb and include only in-frame sequences with V and J called. Some clones fail to appear in such tables; in the studies checked, an unresolved V gene covers under half of the shortfall, and the cause of the remainder is unknown. Here the sample has 55,000 to 90,000 clones; around three quarters occur a single time. The biggest ten clones account for approximately 6.3% of the sample. The specimen sequenced was PBMCs. These receptors were taken from a man aged 50 to 59 in good health and CMV-seronegative.

The CDR3 region is CASRGPGGGYTF. The CDR3 DNA reads as TGTGCCAGCAGAGGACCCGGGGGTGGCTACACCTTC. This chain uses TRBV6-5 with TRBJ1-2, with D maybe TRBD1 (5 bases). Germline CDR1 and CDR2: MNHEY and SVGAGI. V was trimmed by 6 bases and J by 7 bases, leaving 12 bases between them. The CDR3 runs to 12 residues.

This clone was found once. This chain connects TRBV5-1 to TRBJ2-3; D is possibly TRBD2 (6 bases). The length of the CDR3 is 14 residues. The V gene lost 4 bases and the J gene lost 5 bases, with 14 bases spanning the gap. Germline loops: CDR1 SGHRS, CDR2 YFSETQ. The chain's CDR3 is CASSPSAGIDTQYF. CDR3 DNA: TGCGCCAGCAGCCCATCGGCGGGGATAGATACGCAGTATTTT.

V gene TRBV5-6 combines with J gene TRBJ1-2, with D perhaps TRBD1 (5 bases). Looked up from germline, CDR1 is SGHDT and CDR2 is YYEEEE. Trimming left V 0 bases short and J 5 bases short, with 11 bases between. CDR3 length equals 14 residues. The CDR3 sequence is CASSLVQGLYGYTF. CDR3 DNA sequence: TGTGCCAGCAGCTTGGTTCAGGGACTATATGGCTACACCTTC.

This clone was recorded many times. V and J are TRBV6-5 and TRBJ1-2, with D perhaps matching TRBD1 (6 bases). Germline assignment: CDR1 MNHEY and CDR2 SVGAGI. The CDR3 totals 14 residues. Trimming took off 0 bases at V and 7 bases at J, with 12 bases between the two ends. The CDR3, as DNA: TGTGCCAGCAGTTACTCGCCAGGGGTAGGTGGCTACACCTTC. It codes for CASSYSPGVGGYTF.

The chain combines TRBV7-2 with TRBJ2-3; D uncertain. CDR1 and CDR2 (germline): SGHTA, FQGNSA. V lost 1 base, J lost 0 bases, and 8 bases lay in between. The CDR3 has 15 residues. CDR3 DNA sequence: TGTGCCAGCAGCTTAGACGGGTTCAGCACAGATACGCAGTATTTT. Amino acids: CASSLDGFSTDTQYF.

This chain's CDR3 is CASSHSNSYGYTF. CDR3 in DNA: TGTGCCAGCAGCCATTCAAACAGCTATGGCTACACCTTC. The chain joins TRBV14 to TRBJ1-2; D is ambiguous. CDR1 SGHDN and CDR2 FVKESK come from the germline V gene. The CDR3 loop spans 13 amino acids. V was trimmed by 3 bases and J by 4 bases, leaving 9 bases between them.

The V call is TRBV7-9, the J call TRBJ2-7; possible D gene TRBD1, 6 bases. V lost 5 bases, J lost 6 bases, and 14 bases lay in between. The CDR3 covers 13 residues. Looked up from germline, CDR1 is SEHNR and CDR2 is FQNEAQ (reference sequence). In nucleotides, the CDR3 is TGTGCCAGCAGCATACAGGGTCGGGGCGAGCAGTACTTC. It specifies CASSIQGRGEQYF.

CDR3 loop: CASSIDTGSYGYTF. The CDR3 DNA reads as TGTGCCAGTAGTATAGATACAGGGAGCTATGGCTACACCTTC. This sequence joins TRBV19 and TRBJ1-2; D may be TRBD1 (6 bases). The germline CDR1 and CDR2 sequences are LNHDA and SQIVND (reference sequence). The CDR3 spans 14 residues. V lost 0 bases, J lost 4 bases, and 9 bases lay in between.

This rearrangement joins TRBV27 to TRBJ2-1; 7 bases are shared with TRBD1. This CDR3 has 13 residues. Germline CDR1 reads MNHEY; CDR2 reads SMNVEV (reference sequence). V gave up 4 bases and J gave up 9 bases; unmatched junction bases: 6. CDR3 amino acids: CASSWVTGTEQFF. The CDR3 nucleotides are TGTGCCAGCAGTTGGGTGACAGGGACTGAGCAGTTCTTC.

V and J are TRBV15 and TRBJ1-3; perhaps TRBD1 as D (5 bases). Looked up from germline, CDR1 is LNHNV and CDR2 is YYDKDF (reference sequence). The CDR3 is made up of 16 amino acids. Between the trimmed V and J ends, which lost 5 bases and 1 base, there was a span of 15 bases. CDR3 residues: CATSPMGGSSGNTIYF. The CDR3 region has the DNA TGTGCCACCAGCCCCATGGGGGGTTCGTCTGGAAACACCATATATTTT.

V and J are TRBV30 and TRBJ2-3, with unresolved D. V dropped 5 bases and J dropped 0 bases, with 6 bases sitting between them. Germline loops: CDR1 GTSNPN, CDR2 SVGIG (reference sequence). The CDR3 sequence is 12 residues long. The CDR3 DNA sequence: TGTGCCTGGGCGGCTAGCACAGATACGCAGTATTTT. It codes for CAWAASTDTQYF. The full variable domain, rest sourced from reference TRBV30 and TRBJ2-3, is SQTIHQWPATLVQPVGSPLSLECTVEGTSNPNLYWYRQAAGRGLQLLFYSVGIGQISSEVPQNLSASRPQDRQFILSSKKLLLSDSGFYLCAWAASTDTQYFGPGTRLTVL.

This rearrangement joins TRBV6-5 to TRBJ1-3; D unclear. This CDR3 is 13 amino acids long. Germline V gene data show CDR1 as MNHEY and CDR2 as SVGAGI. V was cut by 5 bases and J by 4 bases, with 9 bases left in between. The CDR3 region has the DNA TGTGCCAGCAGTCGACATTCGGGAAACACCATATATTTT. Translation: CASSRHSGNTIYF.

This sequence joins TRBV9 and TRBJ1-6; the D gene is possibly TRBD1 (5 bases). Germline V gene lookup returns CDR1 SGDLS and CDR2 YYNGEE. V lost 0 bases and J lost 14, with 18 bases in between. The CDR3 runs 15 residues. CDR3 protein: CASSVAGDGRGSLHF. For the CDR3, the DNA is TGTGCCAGCAGCGTAGCTGGGGACGGCCGGGGGTCCCTCCACTTT.

The CDR3 DNA sequence: TGCGCCAGCAGCGACTATCCGGACAGGGTTCACACTGAAGCTTTCTTT. Protein sequence: CASSDYPDRVHTEAFF. This chain connects TRBV4-3 to TRBJ1-1; 8 nucleotides match TRBD1. Germline V gene lookup returns CDR1 LGHNA and CDR2 YSLEER. With 5 bases clipped from V and 3 bases from J, the junction kept 11 bases outside the gene matches. The CDR3 has 16 residues.

The chain carries TRBV5-5 and TRBJ2-1, with D tentatively TRBD2 (6 bases). V lost 7 bases and J lost 3, with 14 bases in between. The germline V gene encodes CDR1 SGHKS and CDR2 YYEKEE (reference sequence). The CDR3 consists of 14 residues. The DNA for the CDR3 is TGTGCCAGCGTTGCGGGGCCCATCTACAATGAGCAGTTCTTC. Protein sequence: CASVAGPIYNEQFF. Drawing the rest from reference TRBV5-5 and TRBJ2-1, the complete variable domain is DAGVTQSPTHLIKTRGQQVTLRCSPISGHKSVSWYQQVLGQGPQFIFQYYEKEERGRGNFPDRFSARQFPNYSSELNVNALLLGDSALYLCASVAGPIYNEQFFGPGTRLTVL.

The rearrangement links TRBV7-2 to TRBJ1-2; no reliable D call. The length of the CDR3 is 13 residues. Between the trimmed V and J ends, which lost 0 bases and 8 bases, there was a span of 10 bases. CDR1 and CDR2 (germline): SGHTA, FQGNSA. CDR3 protein: CASSLAGRGGYTF. The CDR3 nucleotides read TGTGCCAGCAGCTTAGCAGGTCGAGGAGGCTACACCTTC.

In nucleotides, the CDR3 is TGTGCCAGCAGTTTAGGGACAGGGGGCAATCAGCCCCAGCATTTT. Translated: CASSLGTGGNQPQHF. The rearrangement links TRBV27 to TRBJ1-5, with 10 bases lining up with TRBD1. Germline CDR1 MNHEY, CDR2 SMNVEV (reference sequence). Trimming at V came to 2 bases and at J to 2 bases, leaving 0 bases not matched to a gene. The CDR3 sequence is 15 residues long.

V and J are TRBV7-6 and TRBJ1-4; tentatively, D is TRBD1 (6 bases). The ends were cut back, 4 bases at V and 8 bases at J, with 11 bases in the middle. This CDR3 has 13 residues. Germline CDR1 is SGHVS and CDR2 is FNYEAQ. Here the CDR3 reads CASSWKRGEKLFF. In DNA form, the CDR3 reads TGTGCCAGCAGCTGGAAAAGGGGGGAAAAACTGTTTTTT.